This T cell receptor (beta chain) was profiled in a study of early stage breast cancer tumors. Across the whole study: Of 15 to 20 invasive breast tumors, about a dozen were hormone receptor-positive, HER2-negative.

On this clone: Its antigen is currently unknown.

After removal of 2 bases from V and 7 bases from J, the junction contained 2 bases not matched to a gene. Germline V CDR1 and CDR2: LNHDA, SQIVND (reference sequence). This CDR3 contains 14 residues. Study-level findings and limits: In about 90% of the 16 patients, blood comparison separated tumor from normal breast.

Measured with immunoSEQ multiplex PCR; TCRdb has only the in-frame clones, and not every one. The repertoire holds under 2,000 clones, approximately 69% seen once, with over 7.5% in the top ten. Sampling of the adjacent normal breast tissue occurred roughly 2-4.5 cm from the tumor. Enough DNA from normal breast tissue often took about 95-330 mg. The sequencing input was normal breast tissue next to the tumor. The V call is TRBV19, the J call TRBJ2-3, with 11 nucleotides matching TRBD2. The receptor comes from a person aged 40 to 50 with breast cancer. CDR3 in DNA: TGTGCCAGTAGTATAACTAGCGGGGGAAATACGCAGTATTTT. It specifies CASSITSGGNTQYF.